The rows below give T cell receptor beta chains drawn from one sample of a study of cytomegalovirus exposure and HLA in healthy donors. Profiled with immunoSEQ multiplex PCR; TCRdb holds only in-frame clones, not every one. The table shows about 130,000 clones, with roughly nine tenths occurring only once. The sequenced sample was PBMCs. These receptors were obtained from a woman younger than 30 in good health and CMV-seropositive. Each CDR3 is given with its conserved first and last residue. D genes are given only for firm matches. Rows give clone size only sometimes, using once, few, many, or a class for an expanded clone.

D gene: .
clone size: .
V gene: TRBV18
J gene: TRBJ2-5
CDR3 DNA: TGTGCCAGCTCACCACAAAGACAGGACCAAGAGACCCAGTACTTC
CDR3 protein: CASSPQRQDQETQYF

D gene: .
clone size: .
V gene: TRBV27
J gene: TRBJ2-7
CDR3 DNA: TGTGCCAGCAGACTCAGGGTTAGGAGGGGGCCCTACGAGCAGTACTTC
CDR3 protein: CASRLRVRRGPYEQYF

D gene: .
clone size: once
V gene: TRBV6-5
J gene: TRBJ1-5
CDR3 DNA: TGTGCCAGCAGTTTGTCTCCTATGCAGCCCCAGCATTTT
CDR3 protein: CASSLSPMQPQHF

D gene: .
clone size: .
V gene: TRBV25-1
J gene: TRBJ2-1
CDR3 DNA: TGTGCCAGCAGTGCTCCTAGCCCGGGGTACAATGAGCAGTTCTTC
CDR3 protein: CASSAPSPGYNEQFF

D gene: .
clone size: .
V gene: TRBV14
J gene: TRBJ2-2
CDR3 DNA: TGTGCCAGCAGCCGAGGTCTTGGAGGGGCCGGGGAGCTGTTTTTT
CDR3 protein: CASSRGLGGAGELFF

D gene: TRBD1
clone size: .
V gene: TRBV2
J gene: TRBJ1-4
CDR3 DNA: TGTGCCAGCAGTGAAAAGGGGGACAGCGTGTACACTAATGAAAAACTGTTTTTT
CDR3 protein: CASSEKGDSVYTNEKLFF

D gene: TRBD1
clone size: few
V gene: TRBV30
J gene: TRBJ1-6
CDR3 DNA: TGTGCCTCCCACCCCGGACAGGGGGCAGCGCCGCCCCTCCACTTT
CDR3 protein: CASHPGQGAAPPLHF

D gene: TRBD2
clone size: .
V gene: TRBV5-4
J gene: TRBJ2-1
CDR3 DNA: TGTGCCAGCAGCTTGCTATGGCGGGGGGGCCACAATGAGCAGTTCTTC
CDR3 protein: CASSLLWRGGHNEQFF

D gene: TRBD1
clone size: .
V gene: TRBV13
J gene: TRBJ2-5
CDR3 DNA: TGTGCCAGCAGCGATACACAGGGGGCGGGAAGGGAGACCCAGTACTTC
CDR3 protein: CASSDTQGAGRETQYF

D gene: .
clone size: .
V gene: TRBV5-1
J gene: TRBJ1-1
CDR3 DNA: TGCGCCAGCACCCCCAGGGGCGAGGTGGCTGAAGCTTTCTTT
CDR3 protein: CASTPRGEVAEAFF

D gene: .
clone size: .
V gene: TRBV2
J gene: TRBJ1-3
CDR3 DNA: TGTGCCAGCAGTGAAGGGCAGGCTAAGTCTGGAAACACCATATATTTT
CDR3 protein: CASSEGQAKSGNTIYF

D gene: .
clone size: .
V gene: TRBV15
J gene: TRBJ2-3
CDR3 DNA: TGTGCCACCAGCAGAGATCTAGGATCTGGTGGGGCTGGAGATACGCAGTATTTT
CDR3 protein: CATSRDLGSGGAGDTQYF

D gene: .
clone size: .
V gene: TRBV6-6
J gene: TRBJ1-4
CDR3 DNA: TGTGCCAGCAGTTACGGGGGGGAACTGTTTTTT
CDR3 protein: CASSYGGELFF

D gene: .
clone size: few
V gene: TRBV9
J gene: TRBJ1-2
CDR3 DNA: TGTGCCAGCAGCGCTTACGGGTACTATGGCTACACCTTC
CDR3 protein: CASSAYGYYGYTF

D gene: .
clone size: .
V gene: TRBV27
J gene: TRBJ2-3
CDR3 DNA: TGTGCCAGCAGTTTAGAGGCTAGCTTTACAGATACGCAGTATTTT
CDR3 protein: CASSLEASFTDTQYF

D gene: .
clone size: .
V gene: TRBV5-1
J gene: TRBJ1-2
CDR3 DNA: TGCGCCAGCTCCTCGGGCGGGGCGGTAGGGGCCTATGGCTACACCTTC
CDR3 protein: CASSSGGAVGAYGYTF

D gene: TRBD1
clone size: .
V gene: TRBV27
J gene: TRBJ2-6
CDR3 DNA: TGTGCCAGCAGTTTCGGCCAGGGGGCGCCTGGGGCCAACGTCCTGACTTTC
CDR3 protein: CASSFGQGAPGANVLTF

D gene: TRBD1
clone size: .
V gene: TRBV9
J gene: TRBJ2-7
CDR3 DNA: TGTGCCAGCAGCGTAGGAACAGGGGGCGCGTTCTACGAGCAGTACTTC
CDR3 protein: CASSVGTGGAFYEQYF

D gene: .
clone size: .
V gene: TRBV6-1
J gene: TRBJ2-3
CDR3 DNA: TGTGCCAGCATGGGGGCGGATACGCAGTATTTT
CDR3 protein: CASMGADTQYF

D gene: .
clone size: .
V gene: TRBV4-1
J gene: TRBJ2-1
CDR3 DNA: TGCGCCAGCAGCCAAGATCCGACACTAGGTGAGCAGTTCTTC
CDR3 protein: CASSQDPTLGEQFF

D gene: .
clone size: .
V gene: TRBV7-8
J gene: TRBJ1-4
CDR3 DNA: TGTGCCAGCAGCTTAGGGGCGTCAGGGGACGAAAAACTGTTTTTT
CDR3 protein: CASSLGASGDEKLFF

D gene: .
clone size: .
V gene: TRBV5-6
J gene: TRBJ1-1
CDR3 DNA: TGTGCCAGCAGCTCCGCGGGGGGCAACACTGAAGCTTTCTTT
CDR3 protein: CASSSAGGNTEAFF

D gene: .
clone size: .
V gene: TRBV4-3
J gene: TRBJ2-1
CDR3 DNA: TGCGCCAGCAGCCAAGAGCCCGGGGAGGCCTCCTACAATGAGCAGTTCTTC
CDR3 protein: CASSQEPGEASYNEQFF

D gene: TRBD2
clone size: once
V gene: TRBV29-1
J gene: TRBJ2-7
CDR3 DNA: TGCAGCGTTGAGTCCCGGGGGGACTACGAGCAGTACTTC
CDR3 protein: CSVESRGDYEQYF

D gene: .
clone size: .
V gene: TRBV6-5
J gene: TRBJ1-4
CDR3 DNA: TGTGCCAGCAGCACAGCTCGACGTGGTAATGAAAAACTGTTTTTT
CDR3 protein: CASSTARRGNEKLFF

D gene: .
clone size: .
V gene: TRBV28
J gene: TRBJ2-5
CDR3 DNA: TGTGCCAGCAGTCCGACAGTGCTCGTGGGGGAGACCCAGTACTTC
CDR3 protein: CASSPTVLVGETQYF

D gene: TRBD2
clone size: .
V gene: TRBV11-3
J gene: TRBJ2-1
CDR3 DNA: TGTGCCAGCAGCCCCTTCCGGTCTAGCGGGGGGGCCTACAATGAGCAGTTCTTC
CDR3 protein: CASSPFRSSGGAYNEQFF

D gene: TRBD1
clone size: once
V gene: TRBV2
J gene: TRBJ1-6
CDR3 DNA: TGTGCCAGCAGTGGGGGACAGGGGAGTTCACCCCTCCACTTT
CDR3 protein: CASSGGQGSSPLHF

D gene: .
clone size: .
V gene: TRBV4-1
J gene: TRBJ1-1
CDR3 DNA: TGCGCCAGCAGCCATACGCCAACAGCAAAGGAATTCAGCACTGAAGCTTTCTTT
CDR3 protein: CASSHTPTAKEFSTEAFF

D gene: TRBD1
clone size: .
V gene: TRBV28
J gene: TRBJ1-6
CDR3 DNA: TGTGCCAGCAGTTACACAGGGGTTACGGATTCACCCCTCCACTTT
CDR3 protein: CASSYTGVTDSPLHF

D gene: TRBD1
clone size: .
V gene: TRBV29-1
J gene: TRBJ1-2
CDR3 DNA: TGCAGCGTTGAAGATCGGTACAGGGGGCAAGGATTGGACTATGGCTACACCTTC
CDR3 protein: CSVEDRYRGQGLDYGYTF

D gene: TRBD1
clone size: once
V gene: TRBV29-1
J gene: TRBJ1-4
CDR3 DNA: TGCAGCGTTACGGGGGACAGATTTGCAACTAATGAAAAACTGTTTTTT
CDR3 protein: CSVTGDRFATNEKLFF

D gene: TRBD1
clone size: .
V gene: TRBV19
J gene: TRBJ2-5
CDR3 DNA: TGTGCCAGTAGTGCGGACAGGGAGACCCAGTACTTC
CDR3 protein: CASSADRETQYF

D gene: TRBD1
clone size: .
V gene: TRBV10-3
J gene: TRBJ2-7
CDR3 DNA: TGTGCCATCAGTGAGTCCCGGCCAGGGGGCAACGAGCAGTACTTC
CDR3 protein: CAISESRPGGNEQYF

D gene: .
clone size: few
V gene: TRBV30
J gene: TRBJ2-7
CDR3 DNA: TGTGCCTGGAGTGCAGCCTACGAGCAGTACTTC
CDR3 protein: CAWSAAYEQYF

D gene: .
clone size: .
V gene: TRBV4-1
J gene: TRBJ1-4
CDR3 DNA: TGCGCCAGCAGCCAAAGGGAGGTTGATGAAAAACTGTTTTTT
CDR3 protein: CASSQREVDEKLFF

D gene: .
clone size: .
V gene: TRBV6-5
J gene: TRBJ2-4
CDR3 DNA: TGTGCCAGCAGTTACCTCACTAGCACCTACTTC
CDR3 protein: CASSYLTSTYF

D gene: TRBD2
clone size: .
V gene: TRBV7-2
J gene: TRBJ2-7
CDR3 DNA: TGTGCCAGTGGGGTGGCGGGGGGGTCGGTCGCCTACGAGCAGTACTTC
CDR3 protein: CASGVAGGSVAYEQYF